The clone carrying this TCR beta chain was picked up many times. Its antigen is as yet unknown. This sample is part of a study of early T cells in non-severe SARS-CoV-2 infection. As for the study in general: Chains stayed unpaired after sequencing of bulk RNA from unsorted whole blood. Study-level points and caveats: Anti-spike CD8 responses were favored in VDJdb matching, and private and CD4 specificities were missed.

The CDR3 is 14 amino acids. V gave up 4 bases and J gave up 4 bases, with 8 bases separating them. Germline CDR1 SEHNR, CDR2 FQNEAQ (reference sequence). cDNA molecules, individually, were tagged with unique molecular identifiers. TCRdb used MiXCR to reprocess the 5' RACE reads, holding one entry per CDR3 protein. Of 30,000 to 40,000 distinct CDR3 sequences listed, 5.4% were seen once; the top ten hold about a fifth. The chain recombines TRBV7-9 with TRBJ1-6, with D hard to call. Sample: whole blood. The receptor was isolated from an adult who was a healthcare worker with PCR-confirmed SARS-CoV-2 infection or an uninfected control (not recorded which). The CDR3 protein is CASSSQQYNSPLHF. The CDR3 DNA reads as TGTGCCAGCAGCTCCCAGCAGTATAATTCACCCCTCCACTTT.